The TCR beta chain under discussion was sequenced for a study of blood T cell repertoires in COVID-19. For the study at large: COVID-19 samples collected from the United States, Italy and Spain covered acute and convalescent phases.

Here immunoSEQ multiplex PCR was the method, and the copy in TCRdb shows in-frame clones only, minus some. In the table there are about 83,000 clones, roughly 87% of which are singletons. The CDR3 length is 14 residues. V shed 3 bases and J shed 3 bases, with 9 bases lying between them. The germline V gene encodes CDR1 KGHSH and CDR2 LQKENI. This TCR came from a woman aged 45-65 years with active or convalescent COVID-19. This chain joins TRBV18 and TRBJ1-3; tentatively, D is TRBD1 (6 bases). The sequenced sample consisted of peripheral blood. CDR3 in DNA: TGTGCCAGCTCACCGGTACAGGGTGGAAACACCATATATTTT. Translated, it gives CASSPVQGGNTIYF.